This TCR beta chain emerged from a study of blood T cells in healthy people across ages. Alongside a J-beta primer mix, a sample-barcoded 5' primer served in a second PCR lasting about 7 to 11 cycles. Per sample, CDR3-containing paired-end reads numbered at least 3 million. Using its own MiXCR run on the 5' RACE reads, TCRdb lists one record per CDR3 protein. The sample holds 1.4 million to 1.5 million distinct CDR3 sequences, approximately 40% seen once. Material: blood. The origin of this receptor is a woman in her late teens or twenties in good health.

CDR3 in amino acids: CASEGVDDREAFF. CDR3 nucleotide sequence: TGTGCCAGTGAGGGGGTTGATGACAGGGAGGCTTTCTTT. The V call is TRBV28, the J call TRBJ1-1, with 7 bases lining up with TRBD1. The CDR3 is 13 amino acids. The germline V gene has CDR1 MDHEN and CDR2 SYDVKM. J was trimmed by 11 bases and V by 9 bases; bases with no gene match: 15.